This T cell receptor beta chain was captured in a study of siplizumab effects on memory and regulatory T cells. Findings and limits, study-wide: An assignable phenotype, naive or memory, was missing from roughly 77-94% of proliferating CD4+ or CD8+ clones. Siplizumab significantly brought down the alloreactive sequences that trace back to unstimulated CD4+ memory cells. Whether the proliferating Tregs (from siplizumab cultures) were suppressive was not confirmed.

Sample share makes this clone large. Its specificity is not known. The table came from immunoSEQ multiplex PCR; TCRdb's copy has only in-frame clones and leaves some out. There are approximately 3,000 clones in the sample; about 53% occur only once, and about 5.1% lies in the top ten. Researchers maintained the mixed lymphocyte reaction cells in coculture at 37°C for six to seven days. CFSE was used to stain responder PBMCs and Violet Dye to stain stimulator PBMCs, which were then pooled 1:1. Trimming cost V 5 bases and J 4 bases; bases outside gene matches: 4. From germline, CDR1 is SGHTA and CDR2 FQGNSA. The CDR3 loop spans 13 amino acids.

The rearrangement links TRBV7-2 to TRBJ1-2; 7 bases are shared with TRBD1. This receptor was taken from a human donor in good health; the cells came from an allogeneic mixed lymphocyte reaction. The specimen was CFSE-low (dividing) CD4+ T cells sorted from an allogeneic mixed lymphocyte reaction. CDR3 bases: TGTGCCAGCAGCCAAAACAGGGGCTATGGCTACACCTTC. Translated, it gives CASSQNRGYGYTF.